The 15 T cell receptor beta chains below were found in one sample sequenced in a study of T cell responses to AZD1222 COVID-19 vaccine. The protocol was immunoSEQ multiplex PCR, while the TCRdb copy is restricted to in-frame clones and leaves out a portion. The sample records roughly 120,000 clones, 87% being singletons. Material: peripheral blood, obtained on day 0 of AZD1222 vaccination. These receptors all come from an adult in good health.

This clone was detected once. This sequence joins TRBV5-8 and TRBJ2-1; D may correspond to TRBD1 or TRBD2 (6 bases each). The CDR3 length is 15 residues. Germline loops: CDR1 SGHTS, CDR2 YDEGEE. Trimming cost V 1 base and J 2 bases, with 10 bases left between them. CDR3 in DNA: TGTGCCAGCAGCTTGAGGGGGGTAACCTACAATGAGCAGTTCTTC. It encodes CASSLRGVTYNEQFF.

This sequence joins TRBV19 and TRBJ2-5; no clear D gene. V was shortened by 3 bases and J by 2 bases, with 19 bases between the two germline ends. Germline CDR1 reads LNHDA; CDR2 reads SQIVND (reference sequence). This CDR3 has 17 residues. CDR3 loop: CASSMSGFISLQETQYF. In DNA form, the CDR3 reads TGTGCCAGTAGTATGTCGGGTTTCATTTCTCTTCAAGAGACCCAGTACTTC.

CDR3 in DNA: TGCGCCAGCAGCCACCATGCCGAGGGCGGCTATGGCTACACCTTC. It codes for CASSHHAEGGYGYTF. The chain employs TRBV4-1 and TRBJ1-2; D is undetermined. This CDR3 has 15 amino acids. V was shortened by 3 bases and J by 4 bases, with 15 bases between the two germline ends. Germline loops: CDR1 MGHRA, CDR2 YSYEKL.

The chain links TRBV4-1 to TRBJ2-7; the D gene could be TRBD1 or TRBD2 (5 bases each). The CDR3 loop spans 13 amino acids. Between the trimmed V and J ends, which lost 3 bases and 3 bases, there was a span of 9 bases. Germline V gene lookup returns CDR1 MGHRA and CDR2 YSYEKL. The CDR3 loop is CASSQDGGYEQYF. The CDR3 region has the DNA TGCGCCAGCAGCCAGGATGGGGGCTACGAGCAGTACTTC.

V gene TRBV5-4 combines with J gene TRBJ2-2, with 8 nucleotides matching TRBD1. Germline V gene sequence: CDR1 SGHNT, CDR2 YYREEE (reference sequence). This CDR3 has 16 residues. The ends lost 2 bases at V and 2 bases at J; junction bases unmatched: 5. CDR3 bases: TGTGCCAGCAGCTTACTAGGGACAGGTAACACCGGGGAGCTGTTTTTT. Protein product: CASSLLGTGNTGELFF.

The chain carries TRBV3-1 (or the pseudogene TRBV3-2) and TRBJ2-7; D uncertain. V was clipped by 0 bases and J by 7 bases, with 13 bases between them. The germline V gene has CDR1 LGHDT and CDR2 YNNKEL (reference sequence). CDR3 length: 14 residues. This CDR3 is CASSQDPDDREQYF. DNA of the CDR3: TGTGCCAGCAGCCAAGATCCCGATGACCGGGAGCAGTACTTC.

This chain links TRBV5-1 with TRBJ1-4, with D unresolved. Deletions cut 0 bases from V and 0 bases from J, with 9 bases between. This CDR3 comprises 16 residues. CDR1 is SGHRS and CDR2 is YFSETQ in the germline V gene. The CDR3: CASSLGGISTNEKLFF. In DNA, the CDR3 is TGCGCCAGCAGCTTGGGAGGCATTTCAACTAATGAAAAACTGTTTTTT.

The rearrangement joins TRBV30 to TRBJ2-7; 9 bases fit TRBD1. The J segment lost 2 bases and the V segment lost 5 bases, leaving 1 base of the junction unmatched. The CDR3 length is 12 residues. Per the germline V gene, CDR1 is GTSNPN and CDR2 is SVGIG (reference sequence). The CDR3 bases are TGTGCCTGGCGGGACAGGGCCTACGAGCAGTACTTC. Its protein product is CAWRDRAYEQYF.

V usage is TRBV7-2 and J usage is TRBJ1-1, with TRBD1 identical over 7 bases. V lost 5 bases and J lost 6; bases outside the gene matches: 9. The V gene's germline CDR1 is SGHTA and CDR2 FQGNSA. The CDR3 totals 14 residues. The DNA of the CDR3 is TGTGCCAGCAGCCCCAGGGACAGTCGCGCTGAAGCTTTCTTT. Its translation is CASSPRDSRAEAFF.

This clone has only one observation. The J gene is TRBJ2-3, the V gene TRBV27, with D possibly matching TRBD2 (5 bases). Trimming left V 4 bases short and J 5 bases short, with 13 bases between. The CDR3 is 14 residues long. The germline gives CDR1 MNHEY, CDR2 SMNVEV (reference sequence). For the CDR3, the DNA is TGTGCCAGCAGTTGGTCTAGCTTAGGAGATACGCAGTATTTT. Protein product: CASSWSSLGDTQYF.

V usage is TRBV27 and J usage is TRBJ2-1; the match to TRBD2 covers 13 bases. V was clipped by 6 bases and J by 9 bases; unmatched bases: 17. The CDR3 contains 18 residues. Germline V CDR1 and CDR2: MNHEY, SMNVEV (reference sequence). The CDR3 protein is CASSIGTSGTLLEGEQFF. The CDR3, as DNA: TGTGCCAGCAGCATAGGGACTAGCGGGACTCTACTCGAGGGTGAGCAGTTCTTC.

This clone turned up a few times. The rearrangement joins TRBV4-2 to TRBJ2-5; 11 bases are shared with TRBD2. CDR1 and CDR2 (germline): LGHNA, YNFKEQ. CDR3 length equals 17 residues. The V gene end was trimmed by 0 bases and the J gene end by 5 bases; junction bases not matched to a gene: 8. CDR3 protein: CASSQEIAGGPEETQYF. DNA of the CDR3: TGTGCCAGCAGCCAAGAAATAGCGGGAGGGCCGGAGGAGACCCAGTACTTC.

The chain joins TRBV30 to TRBJ2-1; 16 bases are shared with TRBD2. V was pared by 5 bases and J by 9 bases, with 7 bases of the junction left unmatched. CDR1 is GTSNPN, CDR2 SVGIG, per germline (reference sequence). The CDR3 contains 15 residues. The CDR3 DNA is TGTGCCTGGCAGGGACTAGCGGGAGGGATTGGTGAGCAGTTCTTC. Translation gives CAWQGLAGGIGEQFF.

The chain employs TRBV5-1 and TRBJ1-1; D is unresolved. Germline-derived CDR1 and CDR2 are SGHRS and YFSETQ. V dropped 4 bases and J dropped 0 bases, with 16 bases sitting between them. The CDR3 runs to 16 residues. The DNA of the CDR3 is TGCGCCAGCAGCCGGAACATGGCAGCCATGAACACTGAAGCTTTCTTT. Protein sequence: CASSRNMAAMNTEAFF.

The chain has TRBV7-3 and TRBJ2-7; D ambiguous. Deletions cut 1 base from V and 3 bases from J, with 7 bases between. CDR3 length: 13 amino acids. CDR1 and CDR2 (germline): SGHTA, FQGTGA. This chain's CDR3 is CASSLMEGYEQYF. The CDR3 coding sequence is TGTGCCAGCAGCTTAATGGAAGGCTACGAGCAGTACTTC. The variable domain in full, completed from reference TRBV7-3 and TRBJ2-7, reads GAGVSQTPSNKVTEKGKYVELRCDPISGHTALYWYRQSLGQGPEFLIYFQGTGAADDSGLPNDRFFAVRPEGSVSTLKIQRTERGDSAVYLCASSLMEGYEQYFGPGTRLTVT.